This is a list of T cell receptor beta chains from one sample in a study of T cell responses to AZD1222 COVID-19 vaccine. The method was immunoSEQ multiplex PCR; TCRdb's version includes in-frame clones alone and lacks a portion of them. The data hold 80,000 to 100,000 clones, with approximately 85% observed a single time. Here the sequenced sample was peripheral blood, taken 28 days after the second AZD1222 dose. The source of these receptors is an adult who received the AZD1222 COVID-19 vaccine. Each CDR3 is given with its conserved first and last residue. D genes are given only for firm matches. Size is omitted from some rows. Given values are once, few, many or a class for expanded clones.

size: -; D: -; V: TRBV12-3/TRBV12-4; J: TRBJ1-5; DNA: TGTGCCAGCAGTTTAACTGCCAAGCCGCCCCAGCATTTT; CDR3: CASSLTAKPPQHF
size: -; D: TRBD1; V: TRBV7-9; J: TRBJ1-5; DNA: TGTTACCACGAATTGGACAGGGGGTCCCTCAATCAGCCCCAGCATTTT; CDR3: CYHELDRGSLNQPQHF
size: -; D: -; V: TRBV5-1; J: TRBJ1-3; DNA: TGCGCCAGCAGCTTGGATATTTCCCCCGGAAACACCATATATTTT; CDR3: CASSLDISPGNTIYF
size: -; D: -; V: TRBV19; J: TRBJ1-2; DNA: TGTGCCAGTAGTATAGATGGCGGGAGACAGAATGGCTACACCTTC; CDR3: CASSIDGGRQNGYTF
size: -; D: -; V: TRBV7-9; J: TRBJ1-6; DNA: TGTGCCAGCAGCTTAGCCCTAACAGGGTCCAATTCACCCCTCCACTTT; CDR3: CASSLALTGSNSPLHF
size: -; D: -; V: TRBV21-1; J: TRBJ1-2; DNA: TGTGCCAGCAGCCAAGGGGTCCGGTCCCAGGGCTACACCTTC; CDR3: CASSQGVRSQGYTF
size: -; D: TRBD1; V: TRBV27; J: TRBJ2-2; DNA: TGTGCCAGCAGTCCGAGGGACAGGGTTCCCGGGGAGCTGTTTTTT; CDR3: CASSPRDRVPGELFF
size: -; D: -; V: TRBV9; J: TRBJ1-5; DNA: TGTGCCAGCAGTCTTAGCAGGGGAGCTCAGCCCCAGCATTTT; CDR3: CASSLSRGAQPQHF
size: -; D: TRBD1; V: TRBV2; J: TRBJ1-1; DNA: TGTGCGACCAAACAGGGGATCACTGAAGCTTTCTTT; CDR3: CATKQGITEAFF
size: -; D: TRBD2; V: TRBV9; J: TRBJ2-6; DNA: TGTGCCAGCAGCGTACTTGGGGGGGCTGGGGCCAACGTCCTGACTTTC; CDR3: CASSVLGGAGANVLTF
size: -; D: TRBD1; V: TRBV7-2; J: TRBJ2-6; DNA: TGTGCCAGCAGCTCCCCCTCCGGGACAGGGCTCTCTGGGGCCAACGTCCTGACTTTC; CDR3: CASSSPSGTGLSGANVLTF
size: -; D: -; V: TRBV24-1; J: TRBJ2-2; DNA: -; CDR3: CATSVPSNTGELFF
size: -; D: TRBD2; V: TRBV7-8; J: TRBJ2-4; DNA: TGTGCCAGCAGCTCCCAACTAGCGGGGGTAAACATTCAGTACTTC; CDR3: CASSSQLAGVNIQYF
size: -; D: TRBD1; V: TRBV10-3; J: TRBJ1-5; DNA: TGTGCCACCCTAAACCCGGACAGGGGGAATAGCAATCAGCCCCAGCATTTT; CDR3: CATLNPDRGNSNQPQHF
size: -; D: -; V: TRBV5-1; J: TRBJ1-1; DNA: TGCGCCAGCAGCCCCACTTGGGGGGACACTGAAGCTTTCTTT; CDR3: CASSPTWGDTEAFF
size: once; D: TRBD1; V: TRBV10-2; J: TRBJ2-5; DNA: TGCGCCAGCTTGACCCGGGACAGGGGAAAAGAGACCCAGTACTTC; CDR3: CASLTRDRGKETQYF
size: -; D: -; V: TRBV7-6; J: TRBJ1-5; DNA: TGTGCCAGCAGCTTAGCAGGGGGAGAAGATCAGCCCCAGCATTTT; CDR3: CASSLAGGEDQPQHF
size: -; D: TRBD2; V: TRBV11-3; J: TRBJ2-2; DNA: TGTGCCAGCAGCCCCTATCGCGTAAGGGAGGGAACGAACACCGGGGAGCTGTTTTTT; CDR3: CASSPYRVREGTNTGELFF
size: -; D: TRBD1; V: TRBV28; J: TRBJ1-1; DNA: TGTGCCAGCAGTTTGTCGGGACAGGGTTCGACTGAAGCTTTCTTT; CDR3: CASSLSGQGSTEAFF
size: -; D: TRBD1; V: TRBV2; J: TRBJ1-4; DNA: TGTGCCAGCAGCGTTGAGGGGGCGGTAGAAAAACTGTTTTTT; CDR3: CASSVEGAVEKLFF
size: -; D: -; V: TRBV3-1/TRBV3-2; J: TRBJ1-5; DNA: TGTGCCAGCAGCCAAGGGACAGAAAGCAATCAGCCCCAGCATTTT; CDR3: CASSQGTESNQPQHF
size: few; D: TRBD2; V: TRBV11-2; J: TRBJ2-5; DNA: TGTGCCAGCAGCTTAGATACTAGCGGGAGGACCTTTCACTTC; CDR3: CASSLDTSGRTFHF
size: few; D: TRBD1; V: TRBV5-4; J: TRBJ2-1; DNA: TGTGCCAGCAGCTTGGCAGGGGGTTCGGCCTACAATGAGCAGTTCTTC; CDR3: CASSLAGGSAYNEQFF
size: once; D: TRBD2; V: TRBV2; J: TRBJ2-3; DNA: TGTGCCAGCAGTGCAGGACTAGCGGGGATAGATACGCAGTATTTT; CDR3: CASSAGLAGIDTQYF
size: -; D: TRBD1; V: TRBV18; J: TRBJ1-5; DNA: TGTGCCAGCTCACCAAACCTGGGACAGGGCGGCAATCAGCCCCAGCATTTT; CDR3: CASSPNLGQGGNQPQHF
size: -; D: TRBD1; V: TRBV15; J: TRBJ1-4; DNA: TGTGCCACCAGCAGAGATAGGACAGGGGAAAAACTGTTTTTT; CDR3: CATSRDRTGEKLFF
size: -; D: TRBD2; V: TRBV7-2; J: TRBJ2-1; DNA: TGTGCCAGCACCTCAGGGCGACTAGCGGGAAGGGATGAGCAGTTCTTC; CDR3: CASTSGRLAGRDEQFF
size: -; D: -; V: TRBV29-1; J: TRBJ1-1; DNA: TGCAGCGTGCAACAGGCGTTGAACACTGAAGCTTTCTTT; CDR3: CSVQQALNTEAFF
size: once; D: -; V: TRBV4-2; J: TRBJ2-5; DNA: TGTGCCAGCAGCGCCCTTGGTCAGGGGCCGGAGACCCAGTACTTC; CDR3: CASSALGQGPETQYF
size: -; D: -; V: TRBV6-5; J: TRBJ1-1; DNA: TGTGCCAGCAGTACACGCGACACTGGAGCTTTCTTT; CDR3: CASSTRDTGAFF
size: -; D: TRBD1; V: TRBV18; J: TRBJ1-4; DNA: TGTGCCAGCTCGTTGGGACAGCAAAATGAAAAACTGTTTTTT; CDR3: CASSLGQQNEKLFF
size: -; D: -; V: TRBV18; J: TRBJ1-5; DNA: TGTGCCAGCTCACGGCAGGGGTTTGATCAGCCCCAGCATTTT; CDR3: CASSRQGFDQPQHF
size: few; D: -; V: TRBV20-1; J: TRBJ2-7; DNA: TGCAGTGCTAGGAGGGGCGAGGTGAGGTACTTC; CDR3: CSARRGEVRYF
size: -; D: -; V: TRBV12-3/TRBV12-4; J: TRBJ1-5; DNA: TGTGCCAGCAGAAACGGCAATCAGCCCCAGCATTTT; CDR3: CASRNGNQPQHF
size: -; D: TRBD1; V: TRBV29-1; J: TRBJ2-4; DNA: TGCAGCGTCTTACAGGGGTCCTTAGCCAAAAACATTCAGTACTTC; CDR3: CSVLQGSLAKNIQYF
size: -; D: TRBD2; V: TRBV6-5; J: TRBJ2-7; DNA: TGTGCCAGCAGTTCTCCGACTAGCGGAGCCTACGAGCAGTACTTC; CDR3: CASSSPTSGAYEQYF
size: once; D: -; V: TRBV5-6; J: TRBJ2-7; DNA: TGTGCCAGCAGCTTAAACTACGAGCAGTACTTC; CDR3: CASSLNYEQYF
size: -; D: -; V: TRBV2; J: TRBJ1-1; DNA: TGTGCCAGCAGGTTCCAGGGTGGCACTGAAGCTTTCTTT; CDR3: CASRFQGGTEAFF
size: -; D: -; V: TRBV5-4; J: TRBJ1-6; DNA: TGTGCCAGCAGCTTCGGCAACTATAATTCACCCCTCCACTTT; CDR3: CASSFGNYNSPLHF
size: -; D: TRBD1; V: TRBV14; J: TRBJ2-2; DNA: TGTGCCAGCAGCCGACCGGGACAGTTGAACACCGGGGAGCTGTTTTTT; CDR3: CASSRPGQLNTGELFF
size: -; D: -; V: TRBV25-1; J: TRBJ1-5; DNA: TGTGCCAGCAGTGACGGTGATCGGCCCCAGCATTTT; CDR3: CASSDGDRPQHF
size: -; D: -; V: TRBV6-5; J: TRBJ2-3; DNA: TGTGCCAGCAGACCCGACCATGCTCGCACAGATACGCAGTATTTT; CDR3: CASRPDHARTDTQYF
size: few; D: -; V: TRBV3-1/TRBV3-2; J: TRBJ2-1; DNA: TGTGCCAGCAGCCAAACAAACGGGCTAGCCAATGAGCAGTTCTTC; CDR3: CASSQTNGLANEQFF
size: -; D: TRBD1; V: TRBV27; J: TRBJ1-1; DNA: TGTGCCAGCAGTACGACCGGGACAGGGGGAACTGAAGCTTTCTTT; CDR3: CASSTTGTGGTEAFF
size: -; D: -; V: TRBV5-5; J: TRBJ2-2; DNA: TGTGCCAGCAGCTTGGGCGCGGGGGCCGCCACCGGGGAGCTGTTTTTT; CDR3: CASSLGAGAATGELFF
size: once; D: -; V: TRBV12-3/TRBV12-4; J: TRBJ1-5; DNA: TGTGCCAGCAGTTCGGGGAGCAATCAGCCCCAGCATTTT; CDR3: CASSSGSNQPQHF
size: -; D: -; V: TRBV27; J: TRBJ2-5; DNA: TGTGCCAGCAGTTTTTGGGGGGAGACCCAGTACTTC; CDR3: CASSFWGETQYF
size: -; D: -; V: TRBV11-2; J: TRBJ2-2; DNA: TGTGCCAGCAGCTTCCTGACAGGCACCGGGGAGCTGTTTTTT; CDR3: CASSFLTGTGELFF